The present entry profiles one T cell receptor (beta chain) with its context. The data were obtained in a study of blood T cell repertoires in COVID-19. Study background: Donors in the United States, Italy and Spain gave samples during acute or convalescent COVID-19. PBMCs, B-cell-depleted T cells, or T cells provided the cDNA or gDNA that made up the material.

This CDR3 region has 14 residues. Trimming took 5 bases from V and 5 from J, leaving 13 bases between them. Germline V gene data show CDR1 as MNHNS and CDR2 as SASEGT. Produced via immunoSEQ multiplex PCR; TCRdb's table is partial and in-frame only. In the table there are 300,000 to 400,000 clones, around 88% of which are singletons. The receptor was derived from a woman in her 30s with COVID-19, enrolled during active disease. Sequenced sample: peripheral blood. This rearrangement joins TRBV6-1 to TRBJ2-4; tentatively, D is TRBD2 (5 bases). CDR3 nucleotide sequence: TGTGCCAGCAGTACGCATCAGGAGGAAAACATTCAGTACTTC. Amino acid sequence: CASSTHQEENIQYF.